The sequence of this T cell receptor beta chain was determined in a study of T cell responses to AZD1222 COVID-19 vaccine. Overall study findings and caveats: Among the donors, most were white British and more were female, and clonal diversity was possibly underestimated.

Researchers grouped second doses given at about 4 or about 12 weeks into one pool. As concerns this clone: Its target is unknown.

Clones were sequenced by immunoSEQ multiplex PCR, and TCRdb holds only the in-frame ones, with some missing. The sample holds some 130,000 clones, around 93% seen once. The CDR3 length is 15 residues. Trimming left V 4 bases short and J 6 bases short, with 18 bases between. Germline V CDR1 and CDR2: MGHDK, SYGVNS. The receptor was derived from an adult who received the AZD1222 COVID-19 vaccine. The chain joins TRBV25-1 to TRBJ1-1, with D tentatively TRBD1 (5 bases). The specimen was peripheral blood, collected 28 days after the second AZD1222 dose. Here the CDR3 reads CASSGWGRAFSEAFF. CDR3 DNA: TGTGCCAGCAGTGGGTGGGGACGGGCCTTTTCTGAAGCTTTCTTT.